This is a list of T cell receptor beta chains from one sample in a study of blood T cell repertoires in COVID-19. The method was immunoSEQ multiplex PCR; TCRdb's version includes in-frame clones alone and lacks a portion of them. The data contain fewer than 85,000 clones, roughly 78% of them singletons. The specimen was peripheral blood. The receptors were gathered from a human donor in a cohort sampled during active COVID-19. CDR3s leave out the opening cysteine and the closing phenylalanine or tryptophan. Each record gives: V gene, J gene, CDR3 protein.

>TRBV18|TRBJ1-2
ASSPRTGDGYGYT
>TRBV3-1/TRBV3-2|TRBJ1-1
ASSQEPGRETEAF
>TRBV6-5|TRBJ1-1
ASSSGYTEAF
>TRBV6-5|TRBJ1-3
ATRGAAGNTIY
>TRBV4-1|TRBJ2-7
ASSNGGYYEQY
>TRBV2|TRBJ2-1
ASKGAPSYNEQF
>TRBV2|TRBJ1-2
ASSEGSNFYGYT
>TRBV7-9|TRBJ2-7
ASSVAGPYEQY
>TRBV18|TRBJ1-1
ASSPDRVAEAF
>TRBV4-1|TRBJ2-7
ASSHPGLAEAYEQY
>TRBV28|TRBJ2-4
ASSLSGVSKNIQY
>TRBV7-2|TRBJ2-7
ASSLGAVFYEQY
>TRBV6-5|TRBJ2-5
ASSYSGGTGGETQY
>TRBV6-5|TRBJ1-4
ASSYSLRVDEKLF
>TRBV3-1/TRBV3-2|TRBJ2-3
ASSQDLVTDTQY
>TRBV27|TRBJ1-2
ASSRPGNYGYT
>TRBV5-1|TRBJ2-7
ASSFAPSTESSYEQY
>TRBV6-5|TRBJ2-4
ASRVGGTGKNIQY
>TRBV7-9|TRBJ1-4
ASRGVGATNEKLF
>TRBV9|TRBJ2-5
ASSVAGPASGALRTQY
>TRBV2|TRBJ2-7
ASRYRGNHEQY
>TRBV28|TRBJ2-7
ASTLPRGQYEQY
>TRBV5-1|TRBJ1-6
ASSTGPGRGSPLH
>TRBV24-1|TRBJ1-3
ATSDPSVEGGNTIY
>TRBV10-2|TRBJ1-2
ASSALQGVTNYGYT
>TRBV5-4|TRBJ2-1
ASSEPRGHINEQF
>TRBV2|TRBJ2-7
ASSARGQGAYEQY
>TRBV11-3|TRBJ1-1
ASSLKQGDTEAF
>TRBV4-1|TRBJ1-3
ASSQEESVWGNTIY
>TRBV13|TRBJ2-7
ASSPPGQGYEQY
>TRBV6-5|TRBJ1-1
ASRGVRQGRTEAF
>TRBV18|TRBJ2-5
ASSPLQGAGETQY
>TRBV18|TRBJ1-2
ASAIWTGPSEGYT
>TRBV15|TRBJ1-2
ATSRDRGRSGYGYT
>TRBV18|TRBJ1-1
ASSPGQGGLSEAF
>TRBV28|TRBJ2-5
ASSPHPQTSGGRETQY
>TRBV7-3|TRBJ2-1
ASSRDSQTSSYNEQF
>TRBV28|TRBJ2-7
ASARGYDEQY
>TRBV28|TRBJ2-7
ASSPQATNLLYEQY
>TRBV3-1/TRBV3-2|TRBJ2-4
ASSPGHKNIQY
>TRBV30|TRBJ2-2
AWSVVLATGELF
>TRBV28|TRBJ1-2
ASSFGNYGYT
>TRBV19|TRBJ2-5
ASSPQGQETQY
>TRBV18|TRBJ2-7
ASSPMNGQGSDEQY
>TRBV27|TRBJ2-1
ASSFSGGPFRDEQF
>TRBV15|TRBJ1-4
ATSRGLPANEKLF
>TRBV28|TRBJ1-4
ASSFSRGANEKLF
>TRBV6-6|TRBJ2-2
ASSRDRNTGELF
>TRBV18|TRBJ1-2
ASSPDRVGDYGYT
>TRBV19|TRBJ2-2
ASRILNTGELF